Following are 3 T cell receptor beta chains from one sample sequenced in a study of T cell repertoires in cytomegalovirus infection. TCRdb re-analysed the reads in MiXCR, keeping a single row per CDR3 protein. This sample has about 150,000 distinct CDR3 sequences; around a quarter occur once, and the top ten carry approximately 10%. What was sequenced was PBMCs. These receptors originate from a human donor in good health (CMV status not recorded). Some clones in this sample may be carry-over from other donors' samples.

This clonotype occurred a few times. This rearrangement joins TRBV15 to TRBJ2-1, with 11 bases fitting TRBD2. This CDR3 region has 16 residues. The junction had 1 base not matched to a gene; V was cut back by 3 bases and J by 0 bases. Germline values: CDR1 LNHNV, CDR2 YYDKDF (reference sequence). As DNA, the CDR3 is TGTGCCACCAGCAGGACTAGCGGGATCTCCTACAATGAGCAGTTCTTC. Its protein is CATSRTSGISYNEQFF.

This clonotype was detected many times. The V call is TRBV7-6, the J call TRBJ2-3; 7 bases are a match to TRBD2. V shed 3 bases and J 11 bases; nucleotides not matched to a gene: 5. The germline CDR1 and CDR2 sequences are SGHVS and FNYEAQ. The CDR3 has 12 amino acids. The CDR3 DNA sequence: TGTGCCAGCAGCTTGGGAAGCGGGAAGCAGTATTTT. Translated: CASSLGSGKQYF.

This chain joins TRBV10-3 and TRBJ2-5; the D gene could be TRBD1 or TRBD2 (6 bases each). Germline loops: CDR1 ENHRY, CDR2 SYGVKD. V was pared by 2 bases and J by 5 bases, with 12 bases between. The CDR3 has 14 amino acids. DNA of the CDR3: TGTGCCATCAGTGAGGAGGGGGGCGTGGAGACCCAGTACTTC. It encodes CAISEEGGVETQYF.